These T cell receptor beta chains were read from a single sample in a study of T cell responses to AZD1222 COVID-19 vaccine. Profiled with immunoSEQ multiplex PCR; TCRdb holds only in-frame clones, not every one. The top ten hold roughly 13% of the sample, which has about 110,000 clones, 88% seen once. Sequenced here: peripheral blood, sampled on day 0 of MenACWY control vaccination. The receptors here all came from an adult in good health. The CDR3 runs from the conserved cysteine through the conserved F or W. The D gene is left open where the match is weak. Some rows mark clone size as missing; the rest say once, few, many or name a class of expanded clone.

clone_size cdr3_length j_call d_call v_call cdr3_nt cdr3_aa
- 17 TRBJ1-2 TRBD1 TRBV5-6 TGTGCCAGCAGCTTGGCCGGGACAGGCCCGGTAAAGTATGGCTACACCTTC CASSLAGTGPVKYGYTF
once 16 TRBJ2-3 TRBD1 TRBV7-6 TGTGCCAGCAGCCGAACCGGGACAGGACGCACAGATACGCAGTATTTT CASSRTGTGRTDTQYF
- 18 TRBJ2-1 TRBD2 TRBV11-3 TGTGCCAGCAGCTTAAACAGATATCTAGCGGCCTCCTACAATGAGCAGTTCTTC CASSLNRYLAASYNEQFF
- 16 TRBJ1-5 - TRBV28 TGTGCCAGCAGTTTAGCGGCAGGGTTGTACAATCAGCCCCAGCATTTT CASSLAAGLYNQPQHF
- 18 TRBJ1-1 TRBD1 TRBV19 TGTGCCAGTAGTATTGACAGGGTTGGTGTCAGAAGGAACACTGAAGCTTTCTTT CASSIDRVGVRRNTEAFF
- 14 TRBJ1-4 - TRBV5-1 TGCGCCAGCAGCCTGAGACCGAGTAATGAAAAACTGTTTTTT CASSLRPSNEKLFF
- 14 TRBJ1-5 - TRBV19 TGTGCCAGTAGTAGGGGAGCAGGCGGGCAGCCCCAGCATTTT CASSRGAGGQPQHF
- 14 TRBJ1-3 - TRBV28 TGTGCCAGCACAGTGGGGGGCTCTGGAAACACCATATATTTT CASTVGGSGNTIYF
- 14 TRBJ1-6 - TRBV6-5 TGTGCCAGCAGTTACAGGAGCAATAATTCACCCCTCCACTTT CASSYRSNNSPLHF
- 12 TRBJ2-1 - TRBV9 TGTGCCAGCGGGCCCCCACAAAATGCGCAGTTCTTC CASGPPQNAQFF